The clone carrying this T cell receptor (beta chain) showed up just a few times. The germline gives CDR1 MNHEY, CDR2 SMNVEV (reference sequence). The CDR3 runs 16 residues. V lost 5 bases to trimming and J lost 6 bases, with 20 bases between them. The data originate from a study of T-cell reconstitution after alpha-beta-depleted transplantation in children. TCRbeta library construction was performed incorporating unique molecular identifiers. TCRdb re-analysed the PCR reads in MiXCR, keeping a single row per CDR3 protein. The data hold roughly 350,000 distinct CDR3 sequences, with 10% observed a single time.

The receptor's source is a human donor who donated a stem cell graft to a child with acute lymphoblastic leukemia. The chain uses TRBV27 and TRBJ2-1; possibly TRBD1 or TRBD2 for D (5 bases each). This specimen consisted of PBMCs from the stem cell graft donor, obtained from the stem cell graft. In nucleotides, the CDR3 is TGTGCCAGCAGTCCTGGGCCCTCGGGACGGCTCAATGAGCAGTTCTTC. This translates into CASSPGPSGRLNEQFF.